Following are 11 T cell receptor beta chains from one sample sequenced in a study of blood T cell repertoires in COVID-19 (TCRdb year 2020). Library construction relied on the immunoSEQ multiplex PCR assay. The table comes from immuneACCESS by way of TCRdb, which keeps in-frame sequences with V and J called. Part of the clones is missing from these tables; in studies checked, under half for an unresolved V gene and the rest for unknown reasons. Within this sample are about 100,000 clones, with around four fifths of them counted one time only. The top ten clones comprise around an eighth of the sample. The sample consisted of peripheral blood. All receptors come from a man aged 45-65 years with active or convalescent COVID-19.

This clone was observed once. The chain is built from TRBV30 and TRBJ2-7; D is perhaps TRBD1 (7 bases). The CDR3 totals 13 residues. Trimming removed 4 bases at V and 4 bases at J, with 14 bases between. Germline V lookup: CDR1 GTSNPN, CDR2 SVGIG (reference sequence). The CDR3 coding sequence is TGTGCCTGGAATCTACAGGGGAGGTACGAGCAGTACTTC. It translates to CAWNLQGRYEQYF.

This rearrangement joins TRBV11-2 to TRBJ1-6, with a tentative D call TRBD1 (5 bases). V lost 5 bases to trimming and J lost 4 bases, with 9 bases between them. The CDR3 runs 14 residues. CDR1 and CDR2 (germline): SGHAT, FQNNGV. CDR3 bases: TGTGCCAGCAGCCCACGACAGTATAATTCACCCCTCCACTTT. Translation: CASSPRQYNSPLHF.

The V gene is TRBV5-1, the J gene TRBJ2-1, with 7 bases matching TRBD2. The germline V gene encodes CDR1 SGHRS and CDR2 YFSETQ. The CDR3 length is 15 residues. J was trimmed by 5 bases and V by 2 bases; bases with no gene match: 7. The CDR3 loop is CASSLASGTHNEQFF. The CDR3 region has the DNA TGCGCCAGCAGCTTAGCCAGCGGGACCCACAATGAGCAGTTCTTC.

The V and J genes are TRBV29-1 and TRBJ2-7; 9 positions match TRBD2. CDR1 is SQVTM and CDR2 is ANQGSEA in the germline V gene. V dropped 6 bases and J dropped 7; count of bases not matched to a gene: 10. The CDR3 totals 13 residues. The CDR3 DNA reads TGCAGCGTCCAAGCGGGGGGCAAAGGGGAGCAGTACTTC. It encodes CSVQAGGKGEQYF.

This chain joins TRBV24-1 and TRBJ2-2, with 7 bases aligning to TRBD1. CDR1 is KGHDR, CDR2 SFDVKD, per germline. The J segment lost 4 bases and the V segment lost 5 bases, leaving 12 bases of the junction unmatched. This CDR3 region has 17 residues. DNA of the CDR3: TGTGCCACCAGTGCCCTGACAGGGTTTAACCCCACCGGGGAGCTGTTTTTT. Amino acids: CATSALTGFNPTGELFF.

J is TRBJ2-1 and V is TRBV19; 9 bases map to TRBD2. CDR3 length equals 17 residues. The germline V gene has CDR1 LNHDA and CDR2 SQIVND (reference sequence). Unmatched junction bases numbered 4, after V lost 1 base and J lost 0 bases. The CDR3 sequence: CASSIGLAESSYNEQFF. The DNA for the CDR3 is TGTGCCAGTAGTATAGGACTAGCGGAGAGCTCCTACAATGAGCAGTTCTTC.

This clone was found a few times. The chain employs TRBV2 and TRBJ2-6, with a tentative D call TRBD1 (5 bases). Germline CDR1 reads SNHLY; CDR2 reads FYNNEI. V was clipped by 6 bases and J by 0 bases, with 18 bases between them. The CDR3 covers 18 residues. The CDR3 reads CASSKRLQANSGANVLTF. The CDR3 coding sequence is TGTGCCAGCAGCAAACGGCTACAGGCAAACTCTGGGGCCAACGTCCTGACTTTC.

This chain connects TRBV25-1 to TRBJ1-1; D is unresolved. This CDR3 comprises 11 residues. Germline V lookup: CDR1 MGHDK, CDR2 SYGVNS. V shed 1 base and J shed 9 bases, with 6 bases lying between them. CDR3 in DNA: TGTGCCAGCAGTGAATTCGGGAAAGCTTTCTTT. It translates to CASSEFGKAFF.

The chain employs TRBV7-3 and TRBJ2-1, with 9 bases lining up with TRBD2. V shed 1 base and J 7 bases; nucleotides not matched to a gene: 5. Germline CDR1 reads SGHTA; CDR2 reads FQGTGA. This CDR3 has 15 residues. The CDR3 nucleotides are TGTGCCAGCAGCTTAAGACTAGCGGATGGGAATGAGCAGTTCTTC. Translated: CASSLRLADGNEQFF. Supplemented by reference TRBV7-3 and TRBJ2-1, the full variable domain reads GAGVSQTPSNKVTEKGKYVELRCDPISGHTALYWYRQSLGQGPEFLIYFQGTGAADDSGLPNDRFFAVRPEGSVSTLKIQRTERGDSAVYLCASSLRLADGNEQFFGPGTRLTVL.

The chain links TRBV27 to TRBJ2-7; 9 bases are a match to TRBD1. There are 14 residues in the CDR3. Unmatched junction bases numbered 10, after V lost 4 bases and J lost 9 bases. Germline V gene sequence: CDR1 MNHEY, CDR2 SMNVEV (reference sequence). The CDR3 DNA sequence: TGTGCCAGCAGTTCCCGGGACAGGGCCACCCCGCAGTACTTC. It encodes CASSSRDRATPQYF.

The rearrangement links TRBV2 to TRBJ2-5; possibly TRBD2 for D (6 bases). Per germline, CDR1 SNHLY and CDR2 FYNNEI. This CDR3 has 16 amino acids. Trimming took 0 bases from V and 6 from J, leaving 17 bases between them. DNA for the CDR3: TGTGCCAGCAGTGAAGCGCTTGCGACTAGGGGACAGACCCAGTACTTC. Translating gives CASSEALATRGQTQYF.